The 27 T cell receptor beta chains listed next were all sequenced from one sample in a study of CD8+ T cells in alopecia areata. The sequencing template was cDNA reverse transcribed from extracted RNA. This table comes from immunoSEQ multiplex PCR, and its TCRdb copy is limited to in-frame clones, with some not included. Seen here are more than 150,000 clones, about three fifths observed once, and the top ten hold roughly 12%. The sample's treatment: oral pan-JAK inhibitor, 5-10 mg twice daily. Material: CD8+ T cells sorted from blood, obtained at week 24, from a patient treated with tofacitinib. The source is a human donor with alopecia areata.

V is TRBV6-4 and J is TRBJ2-7; D is unclear. The length of the CDR3 is 14 residues. In germline, CDR1 is MRHNA, CDR2 SNTAGT. The V gene lost 8 bases and the J gene lost 4 bases, with 18 bases spanning the gap. For the CDR3, the DNA is TGTGCCAGCTCGAGGCGAGAGGCACCTTACGAGCAGTACTTC. Residues: CASSRREAPYEQYF.

The chain recombines TRBV30 with TRBJ2-5; D might be TRBD2 (5 bases). The length of the CDR3 is 13 residues. V lost 2 bases to trimming and J lost 5 bases, with 12 bases between them. The germline V gene has CDR1 GTSNPN and CDR2 SVGIG (reference sequence). CDR3 sequence reads: CAWSLGGEETQYF. CDR3 nucleotides: TGTGCCTGGAGTCTCGGAGGAGAGGAGACCCAGTACTTC.

The V call is TRBV15, the J call TRBJ2-3; possibly TRBD2 for D (7 bases). Germline V gives CDR1 LNHNV, CDR2 YYDKDF (reference sequence). The CDR3 is 16 residues long. Trimming removed 5 bases from V and 8 bases from J, with 23 bases in between. The CDR3 here is CATSPPGGPRRGTQYF. In nucleotides, the CDR3 is TGTGCCACCAGCCCGCCCGGGGGGCCCCGCCGTGGTACGCAGTATTTT.

The chain couples TRBV9 to TRBJ1-1; D is unclear. The V end lost 3 bases, the J end lost 1 base, and 13 bases lay between the germline ends. There are 15 residues in the CDR3. The germline gives CDR1 SGDLS, CDR2 YYNGEE. The CDR3 is CASSAFMWGNTEAFF. CDR3 bases: TGTGCCAGCAGCGCATTTATGTGGGGGAACACTGAAGCTTTCTTT.

This clone showed up just once. This sequence joins TRBV5-4 and TRBJ2-1; the match to TRBD2 covers 8 bases. Germline trimming cut 1 base from V and 0 bases from J; bases unmatched to any gene: 0. The CDR3 loop spans 15 amino acids. Germline lookup yields CDR1 SGHNT and CDR2 YYREEE (reference sequence). The CDR3 here is CASSLSGSSYNEQFF. CDR3 nucleotide sequence: TGTGCCAGCAGCTTGAGCGGGAGCTCCTACAATGAGCAGTTCTTC. The variable domain in full, with the rest retrieved from reference TRBV5-4 and TRBJ2-1, is ETGVTQSPTHLIKTRGQQVTLRCSSQSGHNTVSWYQQALGQGPQFIFQYYREEENGRGNFPPRFSGLQFPNYSSELNVNALELDDSALYLCASSLSGSSYNEQFFGPGTRLTVL.

This clone was observed a handful of times. V and J are TRBV9 and TRBJ2-2; 8 bases are shared with TRBD2. Trimming cost V 3 bases and J 3 bases; bases outside gene matches: 7. CDR1 and CDR2 (germline): SGDLS, YYNGEE. The CDR3 spans 16 residues. CDR3 sequence reads: CASSGRGGRDTGELFF. The CDR3 bases are TGTGCCAGCAGCGGACGGGGGGGCCGAGACACCGGGGAGCTGTTTTTT.

This clone was seen only a few times. In DNA form, the CDR3 reads TGTGCCACCAGCAGACCGAGCGGGGGGGTCCGGGAGCAGTTCTTC. Translated: CATSRPSGGVREQFF. This chain uses TRBV15 with TRBJ2-1, with 10 positions matching TRBD2. CDR1 is LNHNV, CDR2 YYDKDF, per germline (reference sequence). The CDR3 is 15 amino acids. V shed 2 bases, J shed 10 bases, and the junction held 8 bases outside the gene matches.

The chain employs TRBV19 and TRBJ2-2, with D uncertain. V gave up 2 bases and J gave up 0 bases, with 4 bases separating them. Germline V gives CDR1 LNHDA, CDR2 SQIVND (reference sequence). The CDR3 has 14 amino acids. DNA for the CDR3: TGTGCCAGTAGTATAAGGACGAACACCGGGGAGCTGTTTTTT. As protein: CASSIRTNTGELFF.

V gene TRBV29-1 combines with J gene TRBJ2-3; 11 nucleotides match TRBD1. CDR1 is SQVTM, CDR2 ANQGSEA, per germline. With V trimmed by 5 bases and J by 3 bases, 10 bases remained unmatched. The CDR3 is 16 residues long. The CDR3 sequence is CSVCFPGQGATDTQYF. CDR3 DNA sequence: TGCAGCGTTTGTTTTCCCGGACAGGGGGCTACAGATACGCAGTATTTT.

This clone was seen more than once but under ten times. CDR3 sequence reads: CASSLGMGIEAFF. CDR3 DNA sequence: TGCGCCAGCAGCTTGGGAATGGGGATAGAAGCTTTCTTT. The chain carries TRBV5-1 and TRBJ1-1; no reliable D call. From germline, CDR1 is SGHRS and CDR2 YFSETQ. The CDR3 is 13 residues long. V shed 0 bases and J shed 8 bases, with 11 bases lying between them.

The genes are TRBV27 and TRBJ1-2, with D maybe TRBD1 (6 bases). The germline V gene has CDR1 MNHEY and CDR2 SMNVEV (reference sequence). The CDR3 covers 14 residues. The germline V and J ends were trimmed by 3 bases and 8 bases, with 16 bases remaining between them. The CDR3 protein is CASSFVGGGAGYTF. CDR3 coding DNA: TGTGCCAGCAGTTTCGTGGGCGGGGGCGCGGGCTACACCTTC.

The chain combines TRBV7-2 with TRBJ2-5; the match to TRBD2 covers 13 bases. The J segment lost 1 base and the V segment lost 5 bases, leaving 10 bases of the junction unmatched. Germline loops: CDR1 SGHTA, CDR2 FQGNSA. The CDR3 has 18 amino acids. Written as DNA, the CDR3 is TGTGCCAGCAGCCCCCCCCCGCGGACTAGCGGGAGCCAAGAGACCCAGTACTTC. Translating gives CASSPPPRTSGSQETQYF.

This sequence joins TRBV20-1 and TRBJ1-2; D not certain. Germline CDR1 and CDR2: DFQATT and SNEGSKA (reference sequence). Between the trimmed V and J ends, which lost 6 bases and 2 bases, there was a span of 7 bases. The CDR3 contains 11 residues. The CDR3 DNA sequence: TGCAGTGCAAAGAGAAACTATGGCTACACCTTC. This encodes CSAKRNYGYTF.

This chain uses TRBV7-9 with TRBJ2-5; no clear D gene. The CDR3 contains 14 residues. The V and J ends lost 2 bases and 3 bases respectively, with 10 bases between them. The germline V gene encodes CDR1 SEHNR and CDR2 FQNEAQ (reference sequence). The CDR3 is CASSLLTQKETQYF. In nucleotides, the CDR3 is TGTGCCAGCAGCTTACTGACACAAAAAGAGACCCAGTACTTC.

The chain carries TRBV19 and TRBJ2-7; 11 nucleotides line up with TRBD2. After removal of 8 bases from V and 3 bases from J, the junction contained 3 bases not matched to a gene. The germline gives CDR1 LNHDA, CDR2 SQIVND (reference sequence). This CDR3 is built from 13 residues. In nucleotides, the CDR3 is TGTGCCAGTGCTAGCGGGGGGTTCTACGAGCAGTACTTC. Translation gives CASASGGFYEQYF.

The chain combines TRBV30 with TRBJ1-4, with TRBD1 as a possible D gene (5 bases). This CDR3 spans 14 amino acids. Germline values: CDR1 GTSNPN, CDR2 SVGIG (reference sequence). V lost 3 bases, J lost 10 bases, and 18 bases lay in between. CDR3 loop: CAWRGELGGGKLFF. The CDR3 DNA sequence: TGTGCCTGGAGGGGAGAACTGGGCGGGGGAAAACTGTTTTTT.

This clone was observed a few times. The rearrangement uses TRBV4-3 and TRBJ1-1; 8 bases match TRBD1. Trimming at V came to 1 base and at J to 5 bases, leaving 6 bases not matched to a gene. This CDR3 spans 15 amino acids. The germline V gene has CDR1 LGHNA and CDR2 YSLEER. In nucleotides, the CDR3 is TGCGCCAGCAGCCAAGCTGTGACAGGGGTAACTGAAGCTTTCTTT. Translating it yields CASSQAVTGVTEAFF.

The V gene is TRBV27, the J gene TRBJ2-7; the D is unclear. The germline V and J ends were trimmed by 3 bases and 3 bases, with 9 bases remaining between them. CDR3 length: 13 amino acids. Germline CDR1 is MNHEY and CDR2 is SMNVEV (reference sequence). The chain's CDR3 is CASSFAPSYEQYF. The CDR3 DNA follows: TGTGCCAGCAGTTTCGCCCCCAGCTACGAGCAGTACTTC.

The CDR3 spells CASSATSGAIGETQYF. The CDR3 DNA follows: TGTGCCAGCAGCGCGACTAGCGGGGCAATCGGGGAGACCCAGTACTTC. V and J are TRBV7-9 and TRBJ2-5; 11 positions agree with TRBD2. J lost 5 bases, V lost 5 bases, and 10 bases had no gene match. Germline V lookup: CDR1 SEHNR, CDR2 FQNEAQ (reference sequence). There are 16 residues in the CDR3.

The rearrangement joins TRBV7-2 to TRBJ2-3; TRBD2 matches at 10 bases. The CDR3 totals 14 residues. The V gene's germline CDR1 is SGHTA and CDR2 FQGNSA. V lost 5 bases to trimming and J lost 5 bases; unmatched junction nucleotides: 4. CDR3 region: CASSAGLAVDTQYF. Here the CDR3 DNA reads TGTGCCAGCAGCGCCGGACTAGCGGTAGATACGCAGTATTTT.

The rearrangement uses TRBV30 and TRBJ2-2, with TRBD1 matching 8 bases. This CDR3 comprises 17 residues. V lost 1 base, J lost 7 bases, and 14 bases stayed unmatched. Germline V gene sequence: CDR1 GTSNPN, CDR2 SVGIG (reference sequence). The CDR3 spells CAWSGIGQGGWIGELFF. The DNA of the CDR3 is TGTGCCTGGAGTGGGATCGGACAGGGAGGTTGGATCGGGGAGCTGTTTTTT.

In its sample, this clone was seen a few times. The chain joins TRBV19 to TRBJ1-1; unclear D gene. V shed 1 base and J shed 4 bases, with 13 bases lying between them. Germline lookup yields CDR1 LNHDA and CDR2 SQIVND (reference sequence). The CDR3 has 15 amino acids. CDR3 residues: CASSIGTDYRTEAFF. The CDR3 nucleotides are TGTGCCAGTAGTATAGGAACAGATTATCGCACTGAAGCTTTCTTT.

The rearrangement uses TRBV9 and TRBJ2-1; D tentatively reads TRBD1 or TRBD2 (6 bases each). Germline V gene lookup returns CDR1 SGDLS and CDR2 YYNGEE. V lost 6 bases and J 2 bases, leaving 15 bases between the germline ends. This CDR3 is built from 15 residues. As DNA, the CDR3 is TGTGCCAGCACCCCCGGAGGGACACCCTACAATGAGCAGTTCTTC. It is translated as CASTPGGTPYNEQFF.

This clone has more than one count but fewer than ten. The V gene is TRBV27, the J gene TRBJ1-2; D gene uncertain. The CDR3 spans 14 residues. Trimming shortened V by 1 base and J by 2 bases, and 8 bases separated the two germline ends. CDR1 MNHEY and CDR2 SMNVEV come from the germline V gene (reference sequence). CDR3 DNA: TGTGCCAGCAGTTTATTTGGGAACAACTATGGCTACACCTTC. Amino acids: CASSLFGNNYGYTF.

This rearrangement joins TRBV15 to TRBJ2-5, with D perhaps assigned TRBD1 or TRBD2 (5 bases each). Deletions cut 3 bases from V and 10 bases from J, with 21 bases between. Per the germline V gene, CDR1 is LNHNV and CDR2 is YYDKDF (reference sequence). The CDR3 runs 15 residues. CDR3: CATSSRRWEQRGQYF. The CDR3, as DNA: TGTGCCACCAGCAGCCGGCGGTGGGAACAGAGGGGCCAGTACTTC.

This clone was picked up one time. This sequence joins TRBV14 and TRBJ2-7; D gene ambiguous. Trimming removed 1 base at V and 2 bases at J, with 12 bases between. The CDR3 contains 15 residues. Germline lookup yields CDR1 SGHDN and CDR2 FVKESK. The CDR3: CASSQGERKTYEQYF. As DNA, the CDR3 is TGTGCCAGCAGCCAAGGTGAAAGGAAAACCTACGAGCAGTACTTC.

This clone was seen a few times. The chain uses TRBV7-3 and TRBJ2-7; D is possibly TRBD1 or TRBD2 (5 bases each). V lost 3 bases and J 6 bases, leaving 9 bases between the germline ends. CDR3 length equals 12 residues. Germline-derived CDR1 and CDR2 are SGHTA and FQGTGA. CDR3 in amino acids: CASSFSGSEQYF. The CDR3, as DNA: TGTGCCAGCAGCTTTTCAGGGAGCGAGCAGTACTTC.